Following are 4 T cell receptor beta chains from one sample sequenced in a study of OX40 agonist ivuxolimab in advanced cancers. Sequencing used immunoSEQ multiplex PCR; TCRdb keeps in-frame clones, though not all of them. The table lists tens of thousands of clones, 83% of them singletons. The specimen was CD4+ or CD8+ T cells sorted from blood, collected in a trial of the OX40 agonist ivuxolimab. All receptors derive from an adult with an advanced solid tumor such as melanoma, head and neck, liver or kidney cancer.

V gene TRBV7-2 combines with J gene TRBJ2-2, with D possibly matching TRBD2 (5 bases). The CDR3 loop spans 15 amino acids. Per germline, CDR1 SGHTA and CDR2 FQGNSA. Between the trimmed V and J ends, which lost 3 bases and 5 bases, there was a span of 13 bases. In DNA, the CDR3 is TGTGCCAGCAGCTTGGGAGTAGGCGGAACCGGGGAGCTGTTTTTT. It encodes CASSLGVGGTGELFF.

The chain combines TRBV4-1 with TRBJ2-5; D may be TRBD2 (6 bases). The CDR3 has 17 residues. In germline, CDR1 is MGHRA, CDR2 YSYEKL. The V gene lost 3 bases and the J gene lost 1 base, with 18 bases spanning the gap. The CDR3 loop is CASSQTKHGSSQETQYF. Written as DNA, the CDR3 is TGCGCCAGCAGCCAGACTAAGCACGGGAGTTCCCAAGAGACCCAGTACTTC.

About this clone: Sequence at one end of the junction differs from germline and may be a read error. V usage is TRBV6-5 and J usage is TRBJ1-4; possibly TRBD1 for D (6 bases). From germline, CDR1 is MNHEY and CDR2 SVGAGI. The CDR3 is 11 amino acids. Written as DNA, the CDR3 is TGTGCCAGCAACCCACCGGGACATGGAAGTTTT. Translation: CASNPPGHGSF.

The V gene is TRBV5-6, the J gene TRBJ2-5, with D unresolved. This CDR3 is built from 14 residues. Germline values: CDR1 SGHDT, CDR2 YYEEEE. The V end was cut by 0 bases, the J end by 0 bases, with 6 bases between. The CDR3 reads CASSLVGHQETQYF. In DNA form, the CDR3 reads TGTGCCAGCAGCTTGGTCGGGCACCAAGAGACCCAGTACTTC. Full variable domain (remainder filled in from reference TRBV5-6 and TRBJ2-5): DAGVTQSPTHLIKTRGQQVTLRCSPKSGHDTVSWYQQALGQGPQFIFQYYEEEERQRGNFPDRFSGHQFPNYSSELNVNALLLGDSALYLCASSLVGHQETQYFGPGTRLLVL.